Listed below are T cell receptor beta chains from one sample, sequenced in a study of T cell responses to AZD1222 COVID-19 vaccine. Sequencing was performed with immunoSEQ multiplex PCR; in TCRdb, only in-frame clones are kept and a portion is missing. The sample yields approximately 81,000 clones, 83% seen once. The sample here was peripheral blood, taken 28 days after the second AZD1222 dose. All receptors come from an adult who received the AZD1222 COVID-19 vaccine. Each CDR3 is given with its conserved first and last residue. D genes are given only for firm matches. The listing skips clone size in some rows; elsewhere it reads once, few, many or a size class.

V gene	clone size	J gene	D gene	CDR3 protein	CDR3 DNA
TRBV27	once	TRBJ2-3	NA	CASTQKGGEFLDTQYF	TGTGCCAGCACCCAAAAAGGGGGGGAATTTCTGGATACGCAGTATTTT
TRBV14	NA	TRBJ1-2	TRBD1	CASSNGDRGREYGYTF	TGTGCCAGCAGTAATGGGGACAGGGGCCGAGAGTATGGCTACACCTTC
TRBV5-4	NA	TRBJ1-2	TRBD1	CASSPGGQGNYGYTF	TGTGCCAGCAGCCCAGGGGGACAGGGAAACTATGGCTACACCTTC
TRBV6-6	once	TRBJ2-1	NA	CASSYSMGGNEQFF	TGTGCCAGCAGTTACTCGATGGGTGGCAATGAGCAGTTCTTC
TRBV11-1	once	TRBJ1-4	NA	CASSGSGANEKLFF	TGTGCCAGCAGCGGTTCGGGGGCGAATGAAAAACTGTTTTTT
TRBV30	NA	TRBJ2-1	TRBD2	CAWTTPTFPSGRTNEQFF	TGTGCCTGGACGACCCCAACTTTCCCTAGCGGGAGGACGAATGAGCAGTTCTTC
TRBV6-2/TRBV6-3	NA	TRBJ1-5	TRBD1	CASSPGTGYNQPQHF	TGTGCCAGCAGTCCCGGGACAGGCTACAATCAGCCCCAGCATTTT
TRBV30	NA	TRBJ1-5	NA	CAWNGQGRSNQPQHF	TGTGCCTGGAACGGGCAGGGAAGAAGCAATCAGCCCCAGCATTTT
TRBV28	NA	TRBJ1-1	NA	CASSPPPQGWTTEAFF	TGTGCCAGCAGTCCCCCCCCTCAGGGATGGACCACTGAAGCTTTCTTT
TRBV5-4	once	TRBJ2-7	NA	CASSYSQARSYEQYF	TGTGCCAGCAGCTACTCACAGGCTAGAAGTTACGAGCAGTACTTC
TRBV5-5	NA	TRBJ2-5	NA	CASSLINLQETQYF	TGTGCCAGCAGCCTAATCAACCTCCAAGAGACCCAGTACTTC
TRBV13	NA	TRBJ2-6	NA	CASSAGAGANVLTF	TGTGCCAGCAGCGCCGGGGCTGGGGCCAACGTCCTGACTTTC
TRBV11-1	NA	TRBJ2-5	TRBD1	CASSRRDSQETQYF	TGTGCCAGCAGCAGAAGGGACAGTCAAGAGACCCAGTACTTC
TRBV6-5	NA	TRBJ1-2	NA	CASSYGGNYGYTF	TGTGCCAGCAGTTATGGCGGAAACTATGGCTACACCTTC
TRBV19	NA	TRBJ1-1	NA	CASSIDLGDMNTEAFF	TGTGCCAGTAGTATAGATCTAGGGGACATGAACACTGAAGCTTTCTTT
TRBV30	NA	TRBJ1-5	NA	CAWSPGEGQPQHF	TGTGCCTGGAGCCCAGGGGAAGGTCAGCCCCAGCATTTT
TRBV11-3	NA	TRBJ1-1	TRBD1	CASSPRTGSNTEAFF	TGTGCCAGCAGCCCGCGGACAGGGTCGAACACTGAAGCTTTCTTT
TRBV2	few	TRBJ2-3	NA	CASSEVLASTDTQYF	TGTGCCAGCAGTGAGGTCCTAGCTAGCACAGATACGCAGTATTTT
TRBV6-6	NA	TRBJ2-3	NA	CASALIVDTQYF	TGTGCCAGCGCCCTCATCGTTGATACGCAGTATTTT
TRBV6-2/TRBV6-3	NA	TRBJ2-7	TRBD2	CASSYMAGGPYEQYF	TGTGCCAGCAGTTATATGGCGGGAGGGCCCTACGAGCAGTACTTC
TRBV28	once	TRBJ1-3	NA	CASTPALAGNTIYF	TGTGCCAGCACCCCTGCCCTGGCTGGAAACACCATATATTTT
TRBV10-3	NA	TRBJ1-1	TRBD1	CAIRTGENTEAFF	TGTGCCATCAGGACAGGGGAAAACACTGAAGCTTTCTTT
TRBV28	NA	TRBJ1-2	NA	CASSFLKTGGYTF	TGTGCCAGCAGTTTCCTTAAGACAGGCGGCTACACCTTC
TRBV7-6	NA	TRBJ1-2	NA	CASSRSGQGGYGYTF	TGTGCCAGCAGCCGCAGTGGTCAGGGCGGCTATGGCTACACCTTC
TRBV18	once	TRBJ2-6	NA	CASSPSGANVLTF	TGTGCCAGCTCACCCTCGGGGGCCAACGTCCTGACTTTC
TRBV20-1	NA	TRBJ1-1	NA	CSATPNTEAFF	TGCAGCGCCACGCCGAACACTGAAGCTTTCTTT
TRBV19	NA	TRBJ1-3	NA	CATIRSVSRPYSGNTIYF	TGTGCCACCATTAGATCTGTGAGCAGACCCTACTCTGGAAACACCATATATTTT
TRBV7-2	NA	TRBJ1-1	NA	CASSLSKQGQAFF	TGTGCCAGCAGCTTAAGTAAGCAGGGGCAGGCTTTCTTT
TRBV4-2	NA	TRBJ1-5	TRBD1	CASSQDPGGANQPQHF	TGTGCCAGCAGCCAAGATCCAGGGGGTGCCAATCAGCCCCAGCATTTT
TRBV29-1	NA	TRBJ1-3	NA	CSVEPGGSGNTIYF	TGCAGCGTTGAACCTGGGGGCTCTGGAAACACCATATATTTT
TRBV7-2	NA	TRBJ1-3	NA	CASSLPARASGNTIYF	TGTGCCAGCAGCTTACCAGCCCGGGCCTCTGGAAACACCATATATTTT
TRBV7-2	NA	TRBJ2-7	NA	CASSLVGEQYF	TGTGCCAGCAGCTTAGTTGGAGAGCAGTACTTC
TRBV6-5	NA	TRBJ1-1	NA	CASSRDGTEAFF	TGTGCCAGCAGTCGAGACGGCACTGAAGCTTTCTTT
TRBV28	NA	TRBJ1-5	TRBD1	CASRQGQGAVQPQHF	TGTGCCAGCAGGCAAGGACAGGGGGCAGTTCAGCCCCAGCATTTT
TRBV28	once	TRBJ2-7	NA	CASSLWDEQYF	TGTGCCAGCAGTTTATGGGACGAGCAGTACTTC
TRBV19	NA	TRBJ1-1	TRBD1	CASSTGQGWTEAFF	TGTGCCAGTAGTACCGGACAGGGATGGACTGAAGCTTTCTTT
TRBV27	NA	TRBJ1-5	NA	CASSLGAGLNQPQHF	TGTGCCAGCAGTTTAGGGGCAGGGCTTAATCAGCCCCAGCATTTT
TRBV6-1	NA	TRBJ1-2	TRBD1	CASSEQGQGILYGYTF	TGTGCCAGCAGTGAACAGGGACAGGGAATTCTATATGGCTACACCTTC
TRBV5-4	once	TRBJ2-3	NA	CASSSSGVSDTQYF	TGTGCCAGCAGCTCCTCCGGAGTGTCAGATACGCAGTATTTT
TRBV27	NA	TRBJ2-3	TRBD2	CASNKLAGGPGDTQYF	TGTGCCAGCAACAAACTAGCGGGAGGGCCGGGAGATACGCAGTATTTT
TRBV5-4	NA	TRBJ2-5	TRBD2	CASSQGTSGQETQYF	TGTGCCAGCAGCCAAGGGACTAGCGGACAAGAGACCCAGTACTTC
TRBV28	NA	TRBJ1-5	NA	CASRIRGFNQPQHF	TGTGCCAGCAGGATCCGGGGCTTCAATCAGCCCCAGCATTTT
TRBV18	NA	TRBJ1-3	NA	CASSPASGAPSGNTIYF	TGTGCCAGCTCACCGGCCTCAGGGGCCCCCTCTGGAAACACCATATATTTT
TRBV5-6	once	TRBJ1-2	NA	CASSLVQAGGYTF	TGTGCCAGCAGCTTGGTCCAGGCGGGGGGCTACACCTTC
TRBV19	NA	TRBJ1-1	NA	CASSMATDTEAFF	TGTGCCAGTAGTATGGCGACAGACACTGAAGCTTTCTTT